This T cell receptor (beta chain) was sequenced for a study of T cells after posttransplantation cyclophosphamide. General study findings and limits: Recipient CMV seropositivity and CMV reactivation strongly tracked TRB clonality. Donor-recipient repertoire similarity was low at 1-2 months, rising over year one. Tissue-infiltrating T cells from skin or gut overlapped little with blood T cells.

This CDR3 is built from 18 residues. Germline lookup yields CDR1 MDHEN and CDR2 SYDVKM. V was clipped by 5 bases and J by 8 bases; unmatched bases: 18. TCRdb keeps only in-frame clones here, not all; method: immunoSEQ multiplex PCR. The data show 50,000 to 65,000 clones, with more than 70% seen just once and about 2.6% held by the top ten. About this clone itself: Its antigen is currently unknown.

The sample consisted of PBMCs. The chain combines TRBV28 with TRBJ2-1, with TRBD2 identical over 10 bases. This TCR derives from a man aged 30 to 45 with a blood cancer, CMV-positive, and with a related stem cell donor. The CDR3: CASSQGLAYGDKVDEQFF. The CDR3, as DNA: TGTGCCAGCAGTCAGGGACTAGCGTATGGGGACAAAGTTGATGAGCAGTTCTTC.